This T cell receptor (beta chain) was sequenced in a study of CD8 T cells in Susac syndrome. Study-level results: That the number of individuals in its TCR sequencing and HLA analysis was relatively small was acknowledged by the study.

The study sequenced TCR beta in blood CD8+ and CD4+ T cells. Negative isolation yielded the CD8+ and CD4+ T cells, while FACS enriched the TEMRA cells. With respect to this clonotype: The antigen remains undetermined.

RNA in amounts of roughly 0.45 to 1 ug was reverse transcribed with random hexamers. The CDR3 of TCR beta was amplified by immunoSEQ multiplex PCR across 54 Vbeta and 13 Jbeta. A single record per CDR3 protein comes from TCRdb applying MiXCR to the immunoSEQ multiplex PCR reads. The sample contains 300,000 or so distinct CDR3 sequences, roughly nine tenths of which appear only once. V lost 7 bases, J lost 1 base, and 3 bases stayed unmatched. Germline V CDR1 and CDR2: SNHLY, FYNNEI. The CDR3 length is 14 residues. The receptor was derived from a human donor with multiple sclerosis. Sequenced material: CD4+ T cells from PBMCs. The chain joins TRBV2 to TRBJ2-3; TRBD1 aligns across 9 bases. The DNA of the CDR3 is TGTGCCAGCACCCACAGGGGGCGCACAGATACGCAGTATTTT. Translated: CASTHRGRTDTQYF.